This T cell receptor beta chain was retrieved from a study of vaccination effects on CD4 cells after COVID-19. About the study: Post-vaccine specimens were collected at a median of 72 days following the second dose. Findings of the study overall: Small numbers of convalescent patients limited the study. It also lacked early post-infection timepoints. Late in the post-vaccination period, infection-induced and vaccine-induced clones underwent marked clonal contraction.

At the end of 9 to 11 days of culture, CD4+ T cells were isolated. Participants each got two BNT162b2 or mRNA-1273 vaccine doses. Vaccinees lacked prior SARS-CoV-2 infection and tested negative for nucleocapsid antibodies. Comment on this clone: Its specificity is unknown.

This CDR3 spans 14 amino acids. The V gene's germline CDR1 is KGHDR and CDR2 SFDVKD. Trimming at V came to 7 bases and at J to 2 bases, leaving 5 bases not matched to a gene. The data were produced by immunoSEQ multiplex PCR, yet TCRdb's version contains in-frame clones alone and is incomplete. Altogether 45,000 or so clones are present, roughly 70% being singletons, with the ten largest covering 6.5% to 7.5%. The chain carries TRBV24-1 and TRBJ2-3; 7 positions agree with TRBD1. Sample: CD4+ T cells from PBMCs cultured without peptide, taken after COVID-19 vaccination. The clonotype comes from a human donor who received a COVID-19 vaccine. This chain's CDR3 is CATSTGVTTDTQYF. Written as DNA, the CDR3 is TGTGCCACCAGCACAGGGGTTACCACAGATACGCAGTATTTT.